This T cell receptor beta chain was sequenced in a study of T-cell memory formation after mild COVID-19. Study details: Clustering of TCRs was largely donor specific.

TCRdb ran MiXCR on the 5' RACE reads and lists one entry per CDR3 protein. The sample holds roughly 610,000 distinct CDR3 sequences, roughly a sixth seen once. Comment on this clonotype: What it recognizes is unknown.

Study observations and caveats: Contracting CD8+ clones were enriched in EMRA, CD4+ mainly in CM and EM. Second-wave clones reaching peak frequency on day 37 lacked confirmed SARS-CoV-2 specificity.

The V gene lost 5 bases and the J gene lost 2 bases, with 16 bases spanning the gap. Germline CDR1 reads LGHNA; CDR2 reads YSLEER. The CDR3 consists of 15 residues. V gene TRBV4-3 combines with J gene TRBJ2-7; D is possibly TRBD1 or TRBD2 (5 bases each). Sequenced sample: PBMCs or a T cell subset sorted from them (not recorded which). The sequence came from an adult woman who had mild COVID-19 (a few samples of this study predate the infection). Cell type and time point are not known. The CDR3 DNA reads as TGCGCCAGCAGCGTGTTTTCAGGGACGACCTACGAGCAGTACTTC. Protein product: CASSVFSGTTYEQYF.